The rows below give T cell receptor beta chains drawn from one sample of a study of post-analysis software for immune sequencing data. One entry per CDR3 protein, called by TCRdb with MiXCR from the PCR reads. Of hundreds of thousands of distinct CDR3 sequences listed, about 53% are singletons. The sample comprised blood. The receptors were gathered from a girl aged 10 to 17 with multiple sclerosis. CDR3s include the opening cysteine and the closing phenylalanine or tryptophan. The D gene is left open where the match is weak. For some rows the clone size is stated as once, few or many, or as a class when expanded; others skip it.

>TRBJ1-1|.|.|TRBV4-1
CASSQTTDLNTEAFF
TGCGCCAGCAGCCAAACGACAGACTTGAACACTGAAGCTTTCTTT
>TRBJ2-1|.|TRBD2|TRBV20-1
CSARRREIANEQFF
TGCAGTGCTAGACGGCGGGAGATCGCCAATGAGCAGTTCTTC
>TRBJ2-7|.|TRBD1|TRBV20-1
CSASGAGGGRNEQYF
TGCAGTGCTAGTGGGGCAGGGGGCGGTCGTAACGAGCAGTACTTC
>TRBJ2-1|few|.|TRBV4-1
CASSQTGTNSYNEQFF
TGCGCCAGCAGCCAAACCGGGACAAACTCCTACAATGAGCAGTTCTTC
>TRBJ2-6|.|.|TRBV6-4
CASSGTNSGANVLTF
TGTGCCAGCAGTGGGACAAACTCTGGGGCCAACGTCCTGACTTTC
>TRBJ2-7|.|TRBD2|TRBV20-1
CSARDSTQLAGGYEQYF
TGCAGTGCTAGAGATTCAACCCAACTAGCGGGGGGCTACGAGCAGTACTTC
>TRBJ2-2|.|.|TRBV12-3/TRBV12-4
CASSRRDTGELFF
TGTGCCAGCTCAAGGCGGGACACCGGGGAGCTGTTTTTT
>TRBJ1-2|.|.|TRBV29-1
CSVRGGGNYGYTF
TGCAGCGTCCGGGGGGGAGGGAACTATGGCTACACCTTC
>TRBJ1-1|few|.|TRBV30
CAWTGGIFTEAFF
TGTGCCTGGACAGGTGGTATTTTCACTGAAGCTTTCTTT
>TRBJ2-7|few|.|TRBV20-1
CSARDLGAEGSYEQYF
TGCAGTGCTAGAGATCTCGGAGCAGAGGGTTCCTACGAGCAGTACTTC
>TRBJ2-7|.|TRBD2|TRBV9
CASSVGLAGSSYEQYF
TGTGCCAGCAGCGTAGGCCTAGCGGGGAGCTCCTACGAGCAGTACTTC
>TRBJ2-7|.|.|TRBV15
CATSRGHRDVYSYEQYF
TGTGCCACCAGCAGAGGACACCGGGACGTCTACTCCTACGAGCAGTACTTC
>TRBJ2-6|few|.|TRBV29-1
CSVGKQGAGANVLTF
TGCAGCGTTGGGAAACAGGGAGCCGGGGCCAACGTCCTGACTTTC
>TRBJ2-3|few|.|TRBV5-1
CASAAAGAVFTDTQYF
TGCGCCAGCGCGGCGGCGGGGGCCGTCTTCACAGATACGCAGTATTTT
>TRBJ1-2|.|.|TRBV12-3/TRBV12-4
CASTSRGANYGYTF
TGTGCCAGCACCTCACGGGGGGCGAACTATGGCTACACCTTC
>TRBJ2-5|.|.|TRBV14
CASSPGKTQYF
TGTGCCAGCAGCCCCGGGAAGACCCAGTACTTC
>TRBJ2-1|.|TRBD2|TRBV7-3
CASSLDGSGGTEQFF
TGTGCCAGCAGCTTAGATGGTAGCGGGGGGACTGAGCAGTTCTTC
>TRBJ2-1|.|.|TRBV2
CASSEAAGISYNEQFF
TGTGCCAGCAGTGAAGCAGCGGGCATCTCCTACAATGAGCAGTTCTTC
>TRBJ2-7|few|.|TRBV6-6
CASSYSKDEQYF
TGTGCCAGCAGTTACTCGAAGGACGAGCAGTACTTC
>TRBJ2-7|few|.|TRBV28
CASRPGTLGHEQYF
TGTGCCAGCAGGCCCGGGACGCTAGGCCACGAGCAGTACTTC
>TRBJ2-6|.|.|TRBV12-3/TRBV12-4
CASSLVLQGRSGANVLTF
TGTGCCAGCAGTTTAGTACTACAGGGTCGCTCTGGGGCCAACGTCCTGACTTTC
>TRBJ2-3|few|.|TRBV6-4
CASSDGVAGDTQYF
TGTGCCAGCAGTGACGGGGTAGCAGGAGATACGCAGTATTTT
>TRBJ1-2|.|.|TRBV10-3
CAISERDTYGYTF
TGTGCCATCAGTGAGCGGGACACCTATGGCTACACCTTC
>TRBJ1-1|.|.|TRBV6-5
CVSSYSLNTEAFF
TGTGTCAGCAGTTACAGTCTGAACACTGAAGCTTTCTTT
>TRBJ1-5|.|TRBD1|TRBV7-9
CASSPGTGGAVVNQPQHF
TGTGCCAGCAGTCCCGGGACAGGGGGCGCGGTGGTCAATCAGCCCCAGCATTTT
>TRBJ1-2|.|.|TRBV11-2
CASTSGRANYGYTF
TGTGCCAGCACCTCCGGCAGGGCGAACTATGGCTACACCTTC
>TRBJ2-1|.|TRBD2|TRBV20-1
CSARAFGTTYNEQFF
TGCAGTGCTAGAGCATTCGGGACTACCTACAATGAGCAGTTCTTC
>TRBJ2-5|.|TRBD1|TRBV7-2
CASSWGQTNVETQYF
TGTGCCAGCAGCTGGGGACAGACGAATGTGGAGACCCAGTACTTC
>TRBJ2-7|once|TRBD2|TRBV20-1
CSARAVRGLAGTGEQYF
TGCAGTGCTAGAGCCGTCCGGGGACTAGCGGGGACCGGGGAGCAGTACTTC
>TRBJ2-5|.|.|TRBV2
CASISGPGETQYF
TGTGCCAGCATTTCCGGTCCCGGAGAGACCCAGTACTTC
>TRBJ2-7|.|TRBD1|TRBV5-1
CASSLAENRGFPYEQYF
TGCGCCAGCAGCCTGGCCGAGAACAGGGGGTTTCCCTACGAGCAGTACTTC
>TRBJ2-3|.|TRBD1|TRBV12-3/TRBV12-4
CASSPADRGADTQYF
TGTGCCAGCAGCCCCGCGGACAGGGGGGCAGATACGCAGTATTTT
>TRBJ1-1|.|.|TRBV5-1
CASSSLGGGTEAFF
TGCGCCAGCAGCTCCCTCGGAGGAGGGACTGAAGCTTTCTTT
>TRBJ1-1|.|.|TRBV7-3
CASTLEGIPHTEAFF
TGTGCCAGCACCCTGGAGGGCATTCCACACACTGAAGCTTTCTTT
>TRBJ2-5|.|.|TRBV11-1
CVSSETTETQYF
TGTGTCAGCAGCGAAACTACAGAGACCCAGTACTTC
>TRBJ2-7|once|.|TRBV25-1
CASSELRGPGSYEQYF
TGTGCCAGCAGTGAATTGAGAGGGCCTGGTTCCTACGAGCAGTACTTC
>TRBJ2-7|.|TRBD1|TRBV20-1
CSASTGQGDSYEQYF
TGCAGTGCCTCGACGGGACAGGGGGACTCCTACGAGCAGTACTTC
>TRBJ2-3|.|TRBD2|TRBV20-1
CSARGGTSGSTDTQYF
TGCAGTGCTAGAGGGGGTACTAGCGGGAGTACAGATACGCAGTATTTT
>TRBJ1-6|.|.|TRBV3-1
CASSLLDSHNSPLHF
TGTGCCAGCAGCCTTTTGGACAGCCATAATTCACCCCTCCACTTT
>TRBJ2-7|few|TRBD1|TRBV4-1
CASSHRTGDFSSYEQYF
TGCGCCAGCAGCCATAGGACAGGGGACTTCTCGTCGTACGAGCAGTACTTC
>TRBJ2-7|.|TRBD1|TRBV25-1
CASRGQGSRSYEQYF
TGTGCCAGCAGAGGACAGGGCTCTCGGAGCTACGAGCAGTACTTC
>TRBJ2-7|.|.|TRBV20-1
CSASVRGSGYEQYF
TGCAGTGCTAGCGTCCGGGGGTCGGGATACGAGCAGTACTTC
>TRBJ1-6|.|.|TRBV7-6
CASSLALGNSPLHF
TGTGCCAGCAGCTTGGCATTAGGCAATTCACCCCTCCACTTT
>TRBJ1-5|.|TRBD1|TRBV12-3/TRBV12-4
CASSRRGNNQPQHF
TGTGCCAGCAGTCGCAGGGGGAACAATCAGCCCCAGCATTTT
>TRBJ2-3|few|.|TRBV7-2
CASSSVGSRTDTQYF
TGTGCCAGCAGCTCTGTGGGATCTCGCACAGATACGCAGTATTTT
>TRBJ2-1|few|TRBD1|TRBV14
CASSQVQGAFGEQFF
TGTGCCAGCAGCCAAGTGCAGGGGGCGTTCGGTGAGCAGTTCTTC
>TRBJ2-7|.|.|TRBV7-2
CASGSPDSYEQYF
TGTGCCAGCGGGTCCCCGGACTCCTACGAGCAGTACTTC
>TRBJ2-7|few|.|TRBV7-9
CASSLGGASVYEQYF
TGTGCCAGCAGCTTAGGGGGAGCTAGCGTCTACGAGCAGTACTTC
>TRBJ2-7|few|.|TRBV27
CASSFNADAYEQYF
TGTGCCAGCAGTTTCAACGCCGACGCCTACGAGCAGTACTTC
>TRBJ2-5|.|TRBD2|TRBV5-1
CASSLVSGRVYNEQYF
TGCGCCAGCAGCTTGGTTAGCGGGAGGGTCTACAATGAGCAGTACTTC
>TRBJ2-3|many|.|TRBV7-3
CASSLTRVDTQYF
TGTGCCAGCAGCTTAACGAGGGTGGATACGCAGTATTTT
>TRBJ2-5|many|TRBD2|TRBV5-1
CASSFGGRETQYF
TGTGCCAGCAGTTTTGGCGGGAGGGAGACCCAGTACTTC
>TRBJ1-4|once|TRBD1|TRBV20-1
CSALPGQGLVGEKLFF
TGCAGTGCCCTTCCGGGACAGGGCCTGGTTGGGGAAAAACTGTTTTTT
>TRBJ2-4|.|.|TRBV7-3
CASSFQPVGQNIQYF
TGTGCCAGCAGCTTCCAGCCCGTGGGTCAAAACATTCAGTACTTC
>TRBJ2-5|.|.|TRBV15
CATSSGEETQYF
TGTGCCACCAGCAGCGGGGAAGAGACCCAGTACTTC